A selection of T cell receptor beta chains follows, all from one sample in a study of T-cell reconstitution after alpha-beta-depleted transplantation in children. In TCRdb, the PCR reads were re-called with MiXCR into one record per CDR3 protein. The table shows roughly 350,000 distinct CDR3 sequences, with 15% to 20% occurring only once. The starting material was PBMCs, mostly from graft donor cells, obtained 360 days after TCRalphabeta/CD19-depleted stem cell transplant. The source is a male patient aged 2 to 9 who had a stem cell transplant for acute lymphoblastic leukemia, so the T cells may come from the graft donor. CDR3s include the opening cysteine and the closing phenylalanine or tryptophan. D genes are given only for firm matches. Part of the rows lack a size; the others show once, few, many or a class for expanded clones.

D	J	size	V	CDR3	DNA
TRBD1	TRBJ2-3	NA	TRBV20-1	CSARGQVPTDTQYF	TGCAGTGCAAGGGGACAGGTTCCCACAGATACGCAGTATTTT
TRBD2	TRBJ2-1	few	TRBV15	CATREREGIYNEQFF	TGTGCCACCAGGGAGCGGGAGGGCATCTACAATGAGCAGTTCTTC
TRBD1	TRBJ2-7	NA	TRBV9	CASSVGGTVYEQYF	TGTGCCAGCAGCGTAGGAGGGACAGTCTACGAGCAGTACTTC
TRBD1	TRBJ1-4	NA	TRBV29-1	CSAQVRDRGRWATNEKLFF	TGCAGCGCCCAGGTCCGGGACAGGGGGCGGTGGGCGACTAATGAAAAACTGTTTTTT
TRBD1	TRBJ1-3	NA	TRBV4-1	CASSRGDRGIRNTIYF	TGCGCCAGCAGCCGAGGTGACAGGGGCATTAGGAACACCATATATTTT
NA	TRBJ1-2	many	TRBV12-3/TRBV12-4	CASSPLRGDYGYTF	TGTGCCAGCAGCCCCCTTAGGGGGGACTATGGCTACACCTTC
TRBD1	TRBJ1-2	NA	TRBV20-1	CSAPRDRDRVTF	TGCAGTGCCCCCCGGGACAGGGATCGGGTGACCTTC
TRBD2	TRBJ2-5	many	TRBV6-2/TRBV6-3	CASSLGLAGEETQYF	TGTGCCAGCAGTTTAGGACTAGCGGGAGAAGAGACCCAGTACTTC
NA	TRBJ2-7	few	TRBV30	CAADRGYEQYF	TGTGCCGCCGACAGAGGCTACGAGCAGTACTTC
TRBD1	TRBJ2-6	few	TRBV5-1	CASSLTGVRSGANVLTF	TGCGCCAGCAGCCTGACAGGGGTCCGCTCTGGGGCCAACGTCCTGACTTTC
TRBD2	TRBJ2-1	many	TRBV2	CASSEVAGLEQFF	TGTGCCAGCAGTGAGGTAGCGGGACTTGAACAGTTCTTC
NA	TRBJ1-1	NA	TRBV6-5	CASSYAGGYGVRAFF	TGTGCCAGCAGTTACGCGGGGGGGTATGGGGTTCGTGCTTTCTTT
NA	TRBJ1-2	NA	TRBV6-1	CASSPDPGADYGYTF	TGTGCCAGCAGTCCCGACCCCGGAGCAGACTATGGCTACACCTTC
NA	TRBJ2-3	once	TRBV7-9	CASSLEAGVYTDTQYF	TGTGCCAGCAGCTTAGAAGCAGGGGTCTACACAGATACGCAGTATTTT
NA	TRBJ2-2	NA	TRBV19	CASSISGGELFF	TGTGCCAGTAGTATATCTGGCGGGGAGCTGTTTTTT
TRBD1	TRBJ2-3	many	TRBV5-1	CASSSWTGGTQYF	TGCGCCAGCAGTTCCTGGACAGGGGGTACGCAGTATTTT
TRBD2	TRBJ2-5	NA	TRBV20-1	CSALAGLTETQYF	TGCAGTGCCCTAGCGGGGCTAACTGAGACCCAGTACTTC
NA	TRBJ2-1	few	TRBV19	CASTSTNEQFF	TGTGCCTCTACTAGCACCAATGAGCAGTTCTTC
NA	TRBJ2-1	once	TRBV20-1	CSAMEWGANYNEQFF	TGCAGTGCTATGGAATGGGGGGCCAACTACAATGAGCAGTTCTTC
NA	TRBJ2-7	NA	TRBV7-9	CASSHPQSRGAEYF	TGTGCCAGCAGCCACCCCCAGTCTCGCGGGGCCGAGTACTTC
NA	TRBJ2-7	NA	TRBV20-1	CSARDISYEQYF	TGCAGTGCTAGAGATATCTCCTACGAGCAGTACTTC
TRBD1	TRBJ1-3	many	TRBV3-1	CASSQEGQARNTIYF	TGTGCCAGCAGCCAAGAAGGACAGGCCAGAAACACCATATATTTT
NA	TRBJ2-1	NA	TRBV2	CASSLGVGRNEQFF	TGTGCCAGCAGTCTTGGGGTGGGTCGGAATGAGCAGTTCTTC
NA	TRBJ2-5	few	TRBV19	CASSATGSQETQYF	TGTGCCAGTAGTGCCACAGGGAGTCAAGAGACCCAGTACTTC
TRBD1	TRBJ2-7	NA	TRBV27	CASSPYGQGVSYEQYF	TGTGCCAGCAGTCCCTATGGACAGGGAGTCTCCTACGAGCAGTACTTC
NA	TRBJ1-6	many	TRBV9	CASSVGPLNSPLHF	TGTGCCAGCAGCGTAGGGCCTCTTAATTCACCCCTCCACTTT
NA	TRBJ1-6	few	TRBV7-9	CASSLDPATDSPLHF	TGTGCCAGCAGCTTGGATCCAGCAACCGATTCACCCCTCCACTTT
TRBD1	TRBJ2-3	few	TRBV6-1	CASDRGMDTQYF	TGTGCCAGCGACAGGGGAATGGATACGCAGTATTTT
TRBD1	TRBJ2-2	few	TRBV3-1	CASSRLRDRVINTGELFF	TGTGCCAGCAGCCGCCTCCGTGACAGGGTGATAAACACCGGGGAGCTGTTTTTT
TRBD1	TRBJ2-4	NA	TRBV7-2	CASSSSGTGVKNIQYF	TGTGCCAGCAGCTCATCCGGGACAGGGGTTAAAAACATTCAGTACTTC
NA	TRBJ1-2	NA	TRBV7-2	CASSLAVGGYTF	TGTGCCAGCAGCTTAGCCGTGGGAGGCTACACCTTC
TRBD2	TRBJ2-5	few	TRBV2	CASSEEGTSGGQETQYF	TGTGCCAGCAGTGAAGAGGGGACTAGCGGAGGACAAGAGACCCAGTACTTC
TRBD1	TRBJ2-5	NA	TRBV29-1	CSVTQVEGATETQYF	TGCAGCGTCACTCAGGTTGAGGGGGCGACGGAGACCCAGTACTTC
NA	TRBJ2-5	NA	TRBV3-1	CASSQPAEETQYF	TGTGCCAGCAGCCAGCCCGCGGAAGAGACCCAGTACTTC
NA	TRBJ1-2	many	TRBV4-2	CASSQERRSNYGYTF	TGTGCCAGCAGCCAAGAGCGGCGGTCCAACTATGGCTACACCTTC
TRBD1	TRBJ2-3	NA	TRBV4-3	CASSQDTGAFTDTQYF	TGCGCCAGCAGCCAAGATACAGGGGCCTTCACAGATACGCAGTATTTT
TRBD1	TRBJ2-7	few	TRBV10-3	CAISERAGGYYEQYF	TGTGCCATCAGTGAGAGGGCAGGGGGCTACTACGAGCAGTACTTC
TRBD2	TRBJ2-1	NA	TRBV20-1	CSARDTGTSGRVGNNEQFF	TGCAGTGCTAGAGATACCGGGACTAGCGGGAGGGTCGGCAACAATGAGCAGTTCTTC
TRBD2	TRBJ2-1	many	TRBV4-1	CASSFGLAGGSSYNEQFF	TGCGCCAGCAGCTTCGGACTAGCGGGCGGAAGCTCCTACAATGAGCAGTTCTTC
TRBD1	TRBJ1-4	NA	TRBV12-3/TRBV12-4	CASSPGQGWPTNEKLFF	TGTGCCAGCAGTCCTGGACAGGGGTGGCCAACTAATGAAAAACTGTTTTTT
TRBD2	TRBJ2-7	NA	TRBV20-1	CSARGGLAAVYEQYF	TGCAGTGCTAGAGGGGGACTAGCGGCGGTCTACGAGCAGTACTTC
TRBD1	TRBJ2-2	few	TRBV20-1	CSAWDRGRHGELFF	TGCAGTGCGTGGGACAGGGGGCGTCACGGGGAGCTGTTTTTT
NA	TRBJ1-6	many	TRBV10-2	CASSEGNSPLHF	TGCGCCAGCAGTGAAGGAAATTCACCCCTCCACTTT
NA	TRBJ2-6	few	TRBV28	CPAKLQFHSGANVLTF	TGTCCGGCCAAATTACAGTTTCACTCTGGGGCCAACGTCCTGACTTTC
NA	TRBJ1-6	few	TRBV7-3	CATAGGLSPLHF	TGTGCCACCGCTGGGGGGTTATCACCCCTCCACTTT
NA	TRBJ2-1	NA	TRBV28	CASSFMGVSYNEQFF	TGTGCCAGCAGTTTTATGGGAGTCTCGTACAATGAGCAGTTCTTC
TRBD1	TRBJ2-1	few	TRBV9	CASSITGAHYNEQFF	TGTGCCAGCAGCATCACAGGGGCCCACTACAATGAGCAGTTCTTC
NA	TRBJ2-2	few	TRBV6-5	CASSYSWLQHTGELFF	TGTGCCAGCAGTTACTCGTGGTTACAGCACACCGGGGAGCTGTTTTTT
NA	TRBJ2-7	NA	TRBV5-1	CASSLGGPGYEQYF	TGCGCCAGCAGCTTGGGAGGTCCCGGCTACGAGCAGTACTTC
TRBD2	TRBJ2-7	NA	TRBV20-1	CSAAKLAGEYEQYF	TGCAGTGCTGCCAAACTAGCGGGAGAATACGAGCAGTACTTC
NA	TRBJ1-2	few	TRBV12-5	CASGDSGYTF	TGTGCTAGTGGAGACAGTGGCTACACCTTC
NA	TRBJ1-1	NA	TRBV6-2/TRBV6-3	CASRFQDSRGAFF	TGTGCCAGCAGATTTCAGGACAGTCGGGGAGCTTTCTTT
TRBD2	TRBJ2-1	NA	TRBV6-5	CASSYTAGGPSLEQFF	TGTGCCAGCAGTTACACGGCGGGAGGGCCCTCTCTTGAGCAGTTCTTC
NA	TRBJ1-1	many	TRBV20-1	CSARVGGNTEAFF	TGCAGTGCTCGGGTTGGCGGGAACACTGAAGCTTTCTTT